Listed below are T cell receptor beta chains from one sample, sequenced in a study of regulatory T cells in long-lasting Graves disease. TCRdb recomputed calls from the multiplex PCR reads with MiXCR, one row per CDR3 protein. The data show over 300,000 distinct CDR3 sequences, around 20% seen once. The sample was peripheral blood mononuclear cells (PBMCs), taken when the disease was refractory, from a patient treated with antithyroid drugs. All receptors come from a female donor with Graves disease. Both conserved end residues are part of each CDR3. A D gene is named only where the DNA matches it firmly. Clone sizes are given selectively: once, few, many, or a class where the clone is expanded.

d_gene	v_gene	len	j_gene	abundance	CDR3nt	CDR3aa
TRBD2	TRBV30	16	TRBJ2-2	few	TGTGCCTGGCGACTAGCGGGAGGACCTAACACCGGGGAGCTGTTTTTT	CAWRLAGGPNTGELFF
-	TRBV10-3	11	TRBJ1-2	few	TGTGCCATCAGTGAGTCGAGGGGCTACACCTTC	CAISESRGYTF
TRBD2	TRBV19	13	TRBJ2-3	-	TGTGCCAGTGGACTAGCGGGATCAGATACGCAGTATTTT	CASGLAGSDTQYF
-	TRBV27	13	TRBJ1-1	-	TGTGCCAGCAGACTTACAGGGTTAGCTGAAGCTTTCTTT	CASRLTGLAEAFF
TRBD1	TRBV19	14	TRBJ1-1	few	TGTGCCAGTAGCGAATGGGACAGGGGCACTGAAGCTTTCTTT	CASSEWDRGTEAFF
TRBD1	TRBV11-2	18	TRBJ1-3	many	TGTGCCAGCAGCCTAAGGACAGGGGCGACGAGCTCTGGAAACACCATATATTTT	CASSLRTGATSSGNTIYF
-	TRBV10-2	15	TRBJ2-7	-	TGCGCCAGCAGTGAGTTCCAGGGGGGGGCCTACGAGCAGTACTTC	CASSEFQGGAYEQYF
TRBD1	TRBV6-1	17	TRBJ1-1	few	TGTGCCAGCAGGCGGGGGGCCGCCGGGACAGGGGGGAGAGAAGCTTTCTTT	CASRRGAAGTGGREAFF
-	TRBV5-6	13	TRBJ2-5	many	TGTGCCAGCAGCTTGTCCGCGGGAGAGACCCAGTACTTC	CASSLSAGETQYF
TRBD1	TRBV19	15	TRBJ2-7	-	TGTGCCGTGCCCCGCAGACAGGGGCTTTTAGGCGAGCAGTACTTC	CAVPRRQGLLGEQYF
TRBD2	TRBV12-5	15	TRBJ2-5	many	TGTGCTAGTGGTTACAGAGCGGGGTCTCAAGAGACCCAGTACTTC	CASGYRAGSQETQYF
TRBD1	TRBV29-1	15	TRBJ2-7	few	TGCAGCGTTGAAACTGAAGGGACAGTTTACTACGAGCAGTACTTC	CSVETEGTVYYEQYF
TRBD1	TRBV12-3/TRBV12-4	17	TRBJ1-2	many	TGTGCCAGCAGCCTTTGGGCAGGGGGCGGCGAGGACTATGGCTACACCTTC	CASSLWAGGGEDYGYTF
-	TRBV6-1	14	TRBJ1-6	many	TGTGCCAGCACCGAGACCTCCTATAATTCACCCCTCCACTTT	CASTETSYNSPLHF
-	TRBV7-2	13	TRBJ2-2	many	TGTGCCAGCAGCTTCTCAATTCCCGGGGAGCTGTTTTTT	CASSFSIPGELFF
-	TRBV18	13	TRBJ1-2	-	TGTGCCAGCTCCCCCAGGGTCGTCTATGGCTACACCTTC	CASSPRVVYGYTF
TRBD2	TRBV3-1	14	TRBJ2-2	-	TGTGCCAGCAGCCAAGCTAGCGGAGGCGGGGAGCTGTTTTTT	CASSQASGGGELFF
-	TRBV24-1	15	TRBJ1-6	many	TGTGCCACCAGTGAGGGACCTACTACTTCTTCACCCCTCCACTTT	CATSEGPTTSSPLHF
TRBD1	TRBV12-3/TRBV12-4	14	TRBJ1-2	many	TGTGCCAGCAGTCCAACCGGGACAGGGAAAGGCTACACCTTC	CASSPTGTGKGYTF
-	TRBV28	14	TRBJ2-7	many	TGTGCCAGCAGTTTGGTTGGGAGTACCTACGAGCAGTACTTC	CASSLVGSTYEQYF
-	TRBV12-3/TRBV12-4	11	TRBJ1-1	many	TGTGCCAGCAGCCAACATACTGAAGCTTTCTTT	CASSQHTEAFF
-	TRBV6-1	14	TRBJ1-2	-	TGTGCCAGCGACGGCGTACCTACTAACTATGGCTACACCTTC	CASDGVPTNYGYTF
-	TRBV28	13	TRBJ2-7	many	TGTGCCAGCAGTTGGTTTGGGGGGCACGAGCAGTACTTC	CASSWFGGHEQYF
-	TRBV5-1	14	TRBJ2-3	few	TGCGCCAGCAGCTTCCGGGACAGCACAGATACGCAGTATTTT	CASSFRDSTDTQYF
TRBD1	TRBV11-2	14	TRBJ2-7	many	TGTGCCAGCAGCTGGGACAGGACCTCCTACGAGCAGTACTTC	CASSWDRTSYEQYF
-	TRBV29-1	20	TRBJ2-7	few	TGCAGCGTTCTCTACCGTACCGGGACTCCCCGTGTTCCTCCAAACTACGAGCAGTACTTC	CSVLYRTGTPRVPPNYEQYF
-	TRBV12-3/TRBV12-4	15	TRBJ2-2	-	TGTGCCAGCAGTCAGCCCGGGTCCAACACCGGGGAGCTGTTTTTT	CASSQPGSNTGELFF
-	TRBV24-1	13	TRBJ2-7	-	TGTGCCACCAGTGATTTGTTAGGCTACGAGCAGTACTTC	CATSDLLGYEQYF
-	TRBV7-9	12	TRBJ1-2	few	TGTGCCAGCAGCTCTCCCCCTTATGGCTACACCTTC	CASSSPPYGYTF
TRBD2	TRBV2	15	TRBJ2-3	few	TGTGCCAACTTTAGACTAGCGGGACTGGCAGATACGCAGTATTTT	CANFRLAGLADTQYF
-	TRBV6-2/TRBV6-3	12	TRBJ1-3	-	TGTGCCAGCAGATCTCAGGGGAACACCATATATTTT	CASRSQGNTIYF
TRBD2	TRBV2	14	TRBJ2-7	many	TGTGCCAGCAGTGAAGGATTAGCGGGAAGGGAGCAGTACTTC	CASSEGLAGREQYF
-	TRBV19	14	TRBJ1-5	-	TGTGCCAGTAGTATCTGGGGAGGCGATCAGCCCCAGCATTTT	CASSIWGGDQPQHF
-	TRBV6-2/TRBV6-3	15	TRBJ1-5	once	TGTGCCAGCAGTTACAAGGGGATGGGCAATCAGCCCCAGCATTTT	CASSYKGMGNQPQHF
TRBD1	TRBV11-2	16	TRBJ2-2	-	TGTGCCAGCAGCACACACGGGACAGGGAACACCGGGGAGCTGTTTTTT	CASSTHGTGNTGELFF
TRBD1	TRBV7-2	15	TRBJ2-7	many	TGTGCCAGCAGCATAACGGACAGGGGTGGCTACGAGCAGTACTTC	CASSITDRGGYEQYF
-	TRBV11-3	15	TRBJ2-7	few	TGTGCCAGCTCCAATCTGGCGCAGGGTAACCACGAGCAGTACTTC	CASSNLAQGNHEQYF
TRBD1	TRBV18	15	TRBJ1-2	-	TGTGCCAGCTCACCTGGGACAGGGGGGCACTATGGCTACACCTTC	CASSPGTGGHYGYTF
-	TRBV6-1	12	TRBJ1-5	many	TGTGCCAGCAGCCAGGGTAACCAGCCCCAGCATTTT	CASSQGNQPQHF
TRBD1	TRBV7-9	14	TRBJ2-7	-	TGTGCCAGCACCCTGGACAGGGGGGCCTACGAGCAGTACTTC	CASTLDRGAYEQYF
TRBD1	TRBV2	14	TRBJ1-2	many	TGTGCCAGCAGAAAGGGACAGGGGGAATATGGCTACACCTTC	CASRKGQGEYGYTF
TRBD1	TRBV19	17	TRBJ1-5	-	TGTGCCAGTAGTATGCGGCCGACAGGGGAAAGCAATCAGCCCCAGCATTTT	CASSMRPTGESNQPQHF
-	TRBV13	14	TRBJ2-7	many	TGTGCCAGCAGTTTTGTCACCAGGGGCTACGAGCAGTACTTC	CASSFVTRGYEQYF
TRBD1	TRBV12-3/TRBV12-4	14	TRBJ2-7	many	TGTGCCAGCAGTGCATGGGACAGCTCCTACGAGCAGTACTTC	CASSAWDSSYEQYF
-	TRBV18	14	TRBJ2-5	-	TGTGCCAGCTCATCCAAAGATCCCGGAGAGACCCAGTACTTC	CASSSKDPGETQYF
TRBD1	TRBV12-3/TRBV12-4	15	TRBJ1-4	many	TGTGCCAGCAGACCCACAGGGGATCTTAATGAAAAACTGTTTTTT	CASRPTGDLNEKLFF
-	TRBV6-2/TRBV6-3	16	TRBJ1-1	few	TGTGCCAGCAGTTACGATCCAGGGACGGGGAACACTGAAGCTTTCTTT	CASSYDPGTGNTEAFF
TRBD1	TRBV28	13	TRBJ2-5	many	TGTGCCAGCAGAAAGGTGGGACAGGCTTCAGGGTACTTC	CASRKVGQASGYF
-	TRBV5-8	13	TRBJ2-4	many	TGTGCCGTATCGGACTGGGGTGGGGACATTCAGTACTTC	CAVSDWGGDIQYF
-	TRBV29-1	14	TRBJ1-1	-	TGCAGCGTGACCAGCCAGGGGTCAGGCACTGAAGCTTTCTTT	CSVTSQGSGTEAFF
TRBD2	TRBV27	14	TRBJ2-7	many	TGTGCCAGCAGAAAGACTAGCGGGTTCTACGAGCAGTACTTC	CASRKTSGFYEQYF
TRBD2	TRBV24-1	14	TRBJ2-5	many	TGTGCCACCAGTGATCCGACTAGCCCCGAGACCCAGTACTTC	CATSDPTSPETQYF
TRBD2	TRBV6-1	16	TRBJ2-7	many	TGTGCCAGCAGGAGTTTAGCGGGAGCGATCTCCTACGAGCAGTACTTC	CASRSLAGAISYEQYF